A selection of T cell receptor beta chains follows, all from one sample in a study of T cell responses to AZD1222 COVID-19 vaccine. Only in-frame clones appear in the TCRdb table, and some are missing; sequencing was by immunoSEQ multiplex PCR. Among roughly 98,000 clones listed, around 94% were seen once. Sequenced here: peripheral blood, sampled on day 0 of AZD1222 vaccination. The receptors originated from an adult in good health. Each CDR3 is given with its conserved first and last residue. The order of the fields is V gene, D gene, J gene, clone size, CDR3 DNA, CDR3 protein. D genes are given only for firm matches. Clone size, where shown, is once, few, many, or a class for clones that have expanded.

v_gene: TRBV14
d_gene: NA
j_gene: TRBJ1-3
abundance: NA
CDR3nt: TGTGCCAGCAGCCCACAGCTGATCTCTGGAAACACCATATATTTT
CDR3aa: CASSPQLISGNTIYF

v_gene: TRBV11-2
d_gene: TRBD1
j_gene: TRBJ1-2
abundance: once
CDR3nt: TGTGCCAGCAGCTCCCAACAGGGGAGGGATGGCTACACCTTC
CDR3aa: CASSSQQGRDGYTF

v_gene: TRBV5-6
d_gene: TRBD2
j_gene: TRBJ2-1
abundance: NA
CDR3nt: TGTGCCAGCAGCTATTTTAGCGGGAGGGCCTTCGATGAGCAGTTCTTC
CDR3aa: CASSYFSGRAFDEQFF

v_gene: TRBV27
d_gene: TRBD2
j_gene: TRBJ2-7
abundance: NA
CDR3nt: TGTGCCAGCAGCTCCCCGGGAGGATATAAGTTGGAGCAGTACTTC
CDR3aa: CASSSPGGYKLEQYF

v_gene: TRBV10-3
d_gene: TRBD1
j_gene: TRBJ1-2
abundance: NA
CDR3nt: TGTGCCATCAGTGAACCGACAGGGGAGGGCTACACCTTC
CDR3aa: CAISEPTGEGYTF

v_gene: TRBV3-1/TRBV3-2
d_gene: TRBD2
j_gene: TRBJ2-4
abundance: NA
CDR3nt: TGTGCCAGCAGCCAAGGAGCGGGAGGGCGGGGTAAGGCCAAAAACATTCAGTACTTC
CDR3aa: CASSQGAGGRGKAKNIQYF

v_gene: TRBV6-5
d_gene: NA
j_gene: TRBJ2-3
abundance: NA
CDR3nt: TGTGCCAGCAGTTATGGCCCAACAGATACGCAGTATTTT
CDR3aa: CASSYGPTDTQYF

v_gene: TRBV20-1
d_gene: TRBD2
j_gene: TRBJ2-7
abundance: NA
CDR3nt: TGCAGTGCTCCGCGGGGGGGCGAGCAGTACTTC
CDR3aa: CSAPRGGEQYF

v_gene: TRBV4-1
d_gene: NA
j_gene: TRBJ1-2
abundance: NA
CDR3nt: TGCGCCAGCAGCCAAGACCCGATTTACGGTTTTGGCTACACCTTC
CDR3aa: CASSQDPIYGFGYTF

v_gene: TRBV27
d_gene: TRBD2
j_gene: TRBJ2-1
abundance: NA
CDR3nt: TGTGCCAGCAGTCTCAGACTAGCGGGAGGCCCGAGCTCCTACAATGAGCAGTTCTTC
CDR3aa: CASSLRLAGGPSSYNEQFF

v_gene: TRBV14
d_gene: NA
j_gene: TRBJ2-1
abundance: NA
CDR3nt: TGTGCCAGCAGCCAGGGACCGCACTCCTACAATGAGCAGTTCTTC
CDR3aa: CASSQGPHSYNEQFF

v_gene: TRBV30
d_gene: NA
j_gene: TRBJ1-4
abundance: NA
CDR3nt: TGTGCCTGGAGTGCAAGTGCGGCCACAACTAATGAAAAACTGTTTTTT
CDR3aa: CAWSASAATTNEKLFF

v_gene: TRBV10-1
d_gene: NA
j_gene: TRBJ1-3
abundance: NA
CDR3nt: TGCGCCAGCAGTGATATGCGCTCTGGAAACACCATATATTTT
CDR3aa: CASSDMRSGNTIYF

v_gene: TRBV10-3
d_gene: NA
j_gene: TRBJ2-7
abundance: once
CDR3nt: TGTGCCATCAGCCTAATGGGGGGGGGCGGCCTCTACGAGCAGTACTTC
CDR3aa: CAISLMGGGGLYEQYF

v_gene: TRBV6-1
d_gene: TRBD1
j_gene: TRBJ1-6
abundance: NA
CDR3nt: TGTGCCAGCAGTGGGGGACAGGGGGCAAGCTCCTATAATTCACCCCTCCACTTT
CDR3aa: CASSGGQGASSYNSPLHF

v_gene: TRBV12-3/TRBV12-4
d_gene: NA
j_gene: TRBJ1-2
abundance: NA
CDR3nt: TGTGCCAGCAGTTTATCGACAAACTATGGCTACACCTTC
CDR3aa: CASSLSTNYGYTF

v_gene: TRBV25-1
d_gene: NA
j_gene: TRBJ1-3
abundance: NA
CDR3nt: TGTGCCAGCAGTGGGCCGGGACCCTTATATTTT
CDR3aa: CASSGPGPLYF

v_gene: TRBV3-1/TRBV3-2
d_gene: NA
j_gene: TRBJ2-7
abundance: NA
CDR3nt: TGTGCCAGCAGCCAAGAGGGTTACGAGCAGTACTTC
CDR3aa: CASSQEGYEQYF

v_gene: TRBV24-1
d_gene: TRBD2
j_gene: TRBJ2-5
abundance: few
CDR3nt: TGTGCCACCAGTGATATGACTAGCGGGGGAAGAGAGACCCAGTACTTC
CDR3aa: CATSDMTSGGRETQYF

v_gene: TRBV7-9
d_gene: TRBD1
j_gene: TRBJ1-4
abundance: NA
CDR3nt: TGTGCCAGCAGCCCCAGGACAGGGTACGACGAAAAACTGTTTTTT
CDR3aa: CASSPRTGYDEKLFF

v_gene: TRBV6-5
d_gene: NA
j_gene: TRBJ2-3
abundance: once
CDR3nt: TGTGCCAGCAGCCAAGACAGGCCCCCCGCAGATACGCAGTATTTT
CDR3aa: CASSQDRPPADTQYF

v_gene: TRBV6-5
d_gene: TRBD1
j_gene: TRBJ1-5
abundance: NA
CDR3nt: TGTGCCAGTGATAGGGGGCTGTCGACCAATCAGCCCCAGCATTTT
CDR3aa: CASDRGLSTNQPQHF

v_gene: TRBV9
d_gene: TRBD1
j_gene: TRBJ1-2
abundance: NA
CDR3nt: TGTGCCAGCAGCGGAAGACAGGGGGCGGATGGCTACACCTTC
CDR3aa: CASSGRQGADGYTF

v_gene: TRBV18
d_gene: TRBD1
j_gene: TRBJ2-7
abundance: NA
CDR3nt: TGTGCCAGCTCACCCAGGGGGCGAGTGTACGAGCAGTACTTC
CDR3aa: CASSPRGRVYEQYF

v_gene: TRBV29-1
d_gene: TRBD1
j_gene: TRBJ2-7
abundance: NA
CDR3nt: TGCAGCGTTACCGGACAGGGGTACTACGAGCAGTACTTC
CDR3aa: CSVTGQGYYEQYF

v_gene: TRBV11-2
d_gene: NA
j_gene: TRBJ2-2
abundance: NA
CDR3nt: TGTGCCAGCAGCTTAGATGATACCGGGGAGCTGTTTTTT
CDR3aa: CASSLDDTGELFF

v_gene: TRBV30
d_gene: NA
j_gene: TRBJ1-6
abundance: few
CDR3nt: TGTGCCTGGAGGGACCTCCTCCCGGCCCGGGGGTATAATTCACCCCTCCACTTT
CDR3aa: CAWRDLLPARGYNSPLHF

v_gene: TRBV6-5
d_gene: TRBD1
j_gene: TRBJ1-1
abundance: NA
CDR3nt: TGTGCCAGCAGCTACCGGCGGGACAGGGTTCCTGAAGCTTTCTTT
CDR3aa: CASSYRRDRVPEAFF

v_gene: TRBV2
d_gene: NA
j_gene: TRBJ1-1
abundance: NA
CDR3nt: TGTGCCAGCAGTGAGTTCAGCTTGAACACTGAAGCTTTCTTT
CDR3aa: CASSEFSLNTEAFF

v_gene: TRBV6-5
d_gene: NA
j_gene: TRBJ1-4
abundance: NA
CDR3nt: TGTGCCAGCATTCAGACCTCGGGGGACGGAAAACTGTTTTTT
CDR3aa: CASIQTSGDGKLFF

v_gene: TRBV10-3
d_gene: NA
j_gene: TRBJ1-5
abundance: NA
CDR3nt: TGTGCCATCAGTGACAAAGTCGGACAGTATAGCAATCAGCCCCAGCATTTT
CDR3aa: CAISDKVGQYSNQPQHF

v_gene: TRBV19
d_gene: NA
j_gene: TRBJ1-3
abundance: NA
CDR3nt: TGTGCCAGTGGAAAACAGGGTGTTGGAAACACCATATATTTT
CDR3aa: CASGKQGVGNTIYF

v_gene: TRBV19
d_gene: TRBD2
j_gene: TRBJ2-5
abundance: NA
CDR3nt: TGTGCCAGTAGTCCGGGAGGGCCAGTGGAGACCCAGTACTTC
CDR3aa: CASSPGGPVETQYF

v_gene: TRBV20-1
d_gene: NA
j_gene: TRBJ2-7
abundance: NA
CDR3nt: TGCAGTGTAACGGACAACTACGAGCAGTACTTC
CDR3aa: CSVTDNYEQYF

v_gene: TRBV4-2
d_gene: TRBD1
j_gene: TRBJ2-7
abundance: NA
CDR3nt: TGTGCCAGCAGCCAAGCCGGACAGGGGGCTTTCGAGCAGTACTTC
CDR3aa: CASSQAGQGAFEQYF

v_gene: TRBV6-5
d_gene: TRBD2
j_gene: TRBJ2-5
abundance: NA
CDR3nt: TGTGCCAGCAGCCCCCTGAGCGGGGGAGAGACCCAGTACTTC
CDR3aa: CASSPLSGGETQYF

v_gene: TRBV6-6
d_gene: NA
j_gene: TRBJ1-1
abundance: NA
CDR3nt: TGTGCCAGCAGTTACTCCAACCAGAACACTGAAGCTTTCTTT
CDR3aa: CASSYSNQNTEAFF

v_gene: TRBV27
d_gene: NA
j_gene: TRBJ1-5
abundance: NA
CDR3nt: TGTGCCAGCAGCCGCAGGGTAACGGGACGGCCCCAGCATTTT
CDR3aa: CASSRRVTGRPQHF

v_gene: TRBV19
d_gene: TRBD1
j_gene: TRBJ1-2
abundance: NA
CDR3nt: TGTGCCAGTAGTTCCGGACAGGAACACTATGGCTACACCTTC
CDR3aa: CASSSGQEHYGYTF

v_gene: TRBV18
d_gene: TRBD1
j_gene: TRBJ1-6
abundance: NA
CDR3nt: TGTGCCAGCTCGTCGACAGGGGGACGGGATTCACCCCTCCACTTT
CDR3aa: CASSSTGGRDSPLHF

v_gene: TRBV7-3
d_gene: TRBD1
j_gene: TRBJ2-7
abundance: NA
CDR3nt: TGTGCCAGCAGCCCATTACGTAGGGACAGACCCTACGAGCAGTACTTC
CDR3aa: CASSPLRRDRPYEQYF

v_gene: TRBV6-1
d_gene: TRBD1
j_gene: TRBJ1-5
abundance: few
CDR3nt: TGTGCCAGCAGTGAAAAGTTCGGGACAGTTAGAAGTGGCAATCAGCCCCAGCATTTT
CDR3aa: CASSEKFGTVRSGNQPQHF

v_gene: TRBV2
d_gene: TRBD1
j_gene: TRBJ1-5
abundance: NA
CDR3nt: TGTGCCAGCAGTGTACAGGGGGGTAATCAGCCCCAGCATTTT
CDR3aa: CASSVQGGNQPQHF

v_gene: TRBV29-1
d_gene: TRBD1
j_gene: TRBJ1-1
abundance: NA
CDR3nt: TGCAGCGTTAGGACAGGGACGGCATTGAACACTGAAGCTTTCTTT
CDR3aa: CSVRTGTALNTEAFF

v_gene: TRBV9
d_gene: TRBD1
j_gene: TRBJ2-2
abundance: few
CDR3nt: TGTGCCAGCAGCGTAGTTCCAGGGGGCGGGACCGGGGAGCTGTTTTTT
CDR3aa: CASSVVPGGGTGELFF

v_gene: TRBV30
d_gene: NA
j_gene: TRBJ1-6
abundance: once
CDR3nt: TGTGCCTGGAAGTCGACACCAAATTCACCCCTCCACTTT
CDR3aa: CAWKSTPNSPLHF

v_gene: TRBV5-1
d_gene: NA
j_gene: TRBJ2-5
abundance: NA
CDR3nt: TGCGCCAGCAGTGGCACAGGACAAGAGACCCAGTACTTC
CDR3aa: CASSGTGQETQYF

v_gene: TRBV9
d_gene: NA
j_gene: TRBJ1-6
abundance: NA
CDR3nt: TGTGCTACAAGTTGGGGTTTTAATTCACCCCTCCACTTT
CDR3aa: CATSWGFNSPLHF

v_gene: TRBV19
d_gene: NA
j_gene: TRBJ2-1
abundance: NA
CDR3nt: TGTGCCAGTAGTATACAGCGGACCGACAATGAGCAGTTCTTC
CDR3aa: CASSIQRTDNEQFF

v_gene: TRBV5-1
d_gene: TRBD2
j_gene: TRBJ2-2
abundance: once
CDR3nt: TGCGCCAGCAGCACCACCAGCGGGAAAGTGGGCGGGGAGCTGTTTTTT
CDR3aa: CASSTTSGKVGGELFF

v_gene: TRBV3-1/TRBV3-2
d_gene: NA
j_gene: TRBJ1-6
abundance: NA
CDR3nt: TGTGCCAGCAGCCAGGGGAGAAATTCACCCCTCCACTTT
CDR3aa: CASSQGRNSPLHF

v_gene: TRBV4-2
d_gene: NA
j_gene: TRBJ1-1
abundance: NA
CDR3nt: TGTGCCAGCAGCCAAGGGGTTTCAGGGTACGGGAACACTGAAGCTTTCTTT
CDR3aa: CASSQGVSGYGNTEAFF

v_gene: TRBV11-2
d_gene: TRBD2
j_gene: TRBJ2-1
abundance: NA
CDR3nt: TGTGCCAGCAGGGTGGTAAGCGGGGCGGGGTTCTTC
CDR3aa: CASRVVSGAGFF

v_gene: TRBV19
d_gene: NA
j_gene: TRBJ1-2
abundance: NA
CDR3nt: TGTGCCAGTAGTCTACTAGGGGACCTCTATGGCTACACCTTC
CDR3aa: CASSLLGDLYGYTF

v_gene: TRBV29-1
d_gene: TRBD1
j_gene: TRBJ1-5
abundance: NA
CDR3nt: TGCAGCGTGCGGGGGACAGGGCTTGATCAGCCCCAGCATTTT
CDR3aa: CSVRGTGLDQPQHF

v_gene: TRBV3-1/TRBV3-2
d_gene: TRBD1
j_gene: TRBJ1-1
abundance: NA
CDR3nt: TGTGCCAGCAGCCACGCCTCAGGGGGTGCTTTCTTT
CDR3aa: CASSHASGGAFF

v_gene: TRBV14
d_gene: NA
j_gene: TRBJ2-1
abundance: NA
CDR3nt: TGTGCCAGCAGCCAAGCAACAGTATACAATGAGCAGTTCTTC
CDR3aa: CASSQATVYNEQFF

v_gene: TRBV19
d_gene: NA
j_gene: TRBJ2-7
abundance: NA
CDR3nt: TGTGCCAGTAGTCCCGGGACACAATCCTACGAGCAGTACTTC
CDR3aa: CASSPGTQSYEQYF

v_gene: TRBV2
d_gene: NA
j_gene: TRBJ1-5
abundance: once
CDR3nt: TGTGCCAGCGGACACCCTAGGGGCAATCAGCCCCAGCATTTT
CDR3aa: CASGHPRGNQPQHF